This T cell receptor (beta chain) was sequenced during a study of molecular identifiers for immune sequencing clone quantification. Study-level findings and limits: Investigators reportedly could detect spiked Jurkat TCR RNA from one cell among one million naive cells. Clones that exceeded 20 RNA copies held over 99% of effector molecules, yet under 1% in naive cells.

TCRdb recomputed calls from the PCR reads with MiXCR, one row per CDR3 protein. Among about 23,000 distinct CDR3 sequences listed, over 15% were seen once. Details on this clonotype: Its antigen remains unidentified. A much larger clone lies a single base off, so this may be a read error.

CDR3 length equals 13 residues. Germline V CDR1 and CDR2: SQVTM, ANQGSEA. Trimming took off 7 bases at V and 3 bases at J, with 12 bases between the two ends. This receptor was taken from a human donor in good health. Some libraries in this study had Jurkat cell RNA spiked in. The source material was naive CD8+ T cells from blood, with Jurkat cell RNA spiked in. Subset noted: FACS-sorted CD8+CD4-CCR7+CD45RA+ naive T cells. This chain uses TRBV29-1 with TRBJ2-2; D call uncertain. The CDR3 nucleotides are TGCAGCGCCTTACAGTTGGACACCGGGGAGCTGTTTTTT. The encoded protein is CSALQLDTGELFF.